This T cell receptor (beta chain) was documented in a study of blood T cell repertoires in COVID-19. The cohort comprised adults aged roughly 18 to 90 years residing in approximately 25 US areas. Participant-reported clinical history was the basis for cohort assignment. The V gene's germline CDR1 is SGHDT and CDR2 YYEEEE. The CDR3 is 15 amino acids. V lost 5 bases and J lost 8, with 19 bases in between. Authors' processing steps: Estimates of nucleated cell counts were drawn from the amplification of reference gene primers. The repertoire was sequenced with immunoSEQ multiplex PCR; TCRdb's copy has only in-frame clones and lacks some. V, J and clone size reflect that table, while D and trimming were determined from the DNA. The sample carries a few hundred thousand clones, roughly 80% recorded once.

This TCR derives from a woman aged 40-49 years with acute COVID-19. The chain uses TRBV5-6 and TRBJ1-4; perhaps TRBD1 as D (6 bases). Material: PBMCs or T cells enriched from blood (not recorded which). In DNA, the CDR3 is TGTGCCAGCAGTCCGGGACGGGGGGCGTGGGAAAAACTGTTTTTT. Translating it yields CASSPGRGAWEKLFF.